This T cell receptor (beta chain) was sequenced in a study of blood T cell repertoires in COVID-19. Study background: PBMCs, B-cell-depleted T cells, or T cells were the source of the cDNA or gDNA that made up the material.

Seattle enrolled patients during active infection and tracked them longitudinally. Per germline, CDR1 SGHKS and CDR2 YYEKEE (reference sequence). The length of the CDR3 is 15 residues. V dropped 3 bases and J dropped 2 bases, with 13 bases sitting between them. Original handling: Reference gene primers were amplified, and this amplification served to estimate nucleated cell counts. Sequencing was performed with immunoSEQ multiplex PCR; in TCRdb, only in-frame clones are kept and a portion is missing. V and J calls and clone size are copied from that table; D and trimming were computed from the DNA. In the table there are roughly 410,000 clones, around 87% of which are singletons.

V is TRBV5-5 and J is TRBJ2-3, with a weak D call TRBD2 (7 bases). The sequence was obtained from a woman in her fifties or sixties with COVID-19, enrolled during active disease. The specimen sequenced was peripheral blood. The DNA of the CDR3 is TGTGCCAGCAGCTCCAGGGGAGGGAACACAGATACGCAGTATTTT. It translates to CASSSRGGNTDTQYF.